Listed below are T cell receptor beta chains from one sample, sequenced in a study of Graves' ophthalmopathy and Graves' hyperthyroidism. TCRdb reprocessed the multiplex PCR reads via MiXCR and lists one record per CDR3 protein. The table records approximately 210,000 distinct CDR3 sequences, roughly a fifth of them present only once. Sequenced material: peripheral blood. These receptors all stem from a woman between 45 and 60 years old with Graves' ophthalmopathy. CDR3s include the opening cysteine and the closing phenylalanine or tryptophan. Fields, in order: D gene, CDR3 length, J gene, clone size, V gene, CDR3 protein, CDR3 DNA. D genes are given only for firm matches. The size of a clone is reported for some rows only, either as once, few or many, or as a class for expanded clones.

TRBD1,15,TRBJ2-7,NA,TRBV15,CATSRDQGAGYEQYF,TGTGCCACCAGCAGAGATCAGGGGGCTGGCTACGAGCAGTACTTC
TRBD1,17,TRBJ1-6,many,TRBV28,CASSNGQGARYNSPLHF,TGTGCCAGCAGTAACGGACAGGGGGCGCGATATAATTCACCCCTCCACTTT
NA,13,TRBJ2-7,once,TRBV6-1,CASSEGGFYEQYF,TGTGCCAGCAGTGAAGGCGGGTTCTACGAGCAGTACTTC
NA,16,TRBJ1-1,NA,TRBV4-1,CASSQTGRGGNTEAFF,TGCGCCAGCAGCCAAACGGGGAGGGGTGGGAACACTGAAGCTTTCTTT
NA,12,TRBJ1-2,many,TRBV6-5,CASSYSQGVDTF,TGTGCCAGCAGTTACTCCCAGGGAGTAGACACCTTC
TRBD2,15,TRBJ2-5,NA,TRBV6-2/TRBV6-3,CATIRSGGAGETQYF,TGTGCCACCATTCGCTCCGGGGGGGCCGGGGAGACCCAGTACTTC
NA,15,TRBJ2-5,many,TRBV20-1,CSANGYGTDQETQYF,TGCAGTGCTAACGGGTACGGGACGGACCAAGAGACCCAGTACTTC
NA,16,TRBJ1-2,NA,TRBV19,CASSAGQISANYGYTF,TGTGCCAGTAGTGCAGGACAGATTTCCGCTAACTATGGCTACACCTTC
NA,13,TRBJ2-5,NA,TRBV19,CASNTDGEETQYF,TGTGCCAGTAATACGGACGGAGAAGAGACCCAGTACTTC
TRBD1,12,TRBJ1-2,few,TRBV20-1,CSAKGGNYGYTF,TGCAGTGCCAAAGGGGGCAACTATGGCTACACCTTC
TRBD2,20,TRBJ2-2,NA,TRBV13,CASGVWASGRALERTGEPFF,TGTGCCAGCGGCGTCTGGGCTAGCGGGAGGGCCCTCGAAAGGACCGGGGAGCCGTTTTTT
NA,14,TRBJ1-1,many,TRBV19,CASSFSPGNTEAFF,TGTGCCAGTAGTTTCTCCCCAGGGAACACTGAAGCTTTCTTT
NA,14,TRBJ1-1,NA,TRBV12-3/TRBV12-4,CASTPSGPNTEAFF,TGTGCCAGCACCCCTTCCGGGCCCAACACTGAAGCTTTCTTT
NA,16,TRBJ2-2,NA,TRBV9,CASSARRGLLPGELFF,TGTGCCAGCAGCGCGCGCCGTGGACTACTTCCCGGGGAGCTGTTTTTT
NA,12,TRBJ2-7,many,TRBV29-1,CSVRGVAYEQYF,TGCAGCGTGCGCGGAGTGGCCTACGAGCAGTACTTC
NA,14,TRBJ2-7,many,TRBV11-2,CASSLGLDLYEQYF,TGTGCCAGCAGCTTAGGATTGGACCTCTACGAGCAGTACTTC
NA,15,TRBJ1-6,many,TRBV18,CASSPRDRDNSPLHF,TGTGCCAGCTCACCACGGGACCGAGATAATTCACCCCTCCACTTT
NA,13,TRBJ1-2,many,TRBV7-9,CASSSLGIYGYTF,TGTGCCAGCAGCTCCCTTGGAATCTATGGCTACACCTTC
TRBD2,14,TRBJ2-5,NA,TRBV6-1,CASSRGGIGETQYF,TGTGCCAGCAGTCGGGGAGGGATCGGGGAGACCCAGTACTTC
TRBD1,13,TRBJ2-7,many,TRBV20-1,CSARDRRWDEQYF,TGCAGTGCTCGGGACAGGCGGTGGGACGAGCAGTACTTC
NA,14,TRBJ1-6,many,TRBV2,CASSVTPNNSPLHF,TGTGCCAGCAGTGTTACGCCCAATAATTCACCCCTCCACTTT
NA,14,TRBJ2-4,many,TRBV3-1,CASSLRPAKNIQYF,TGTGCCAGCAGCCTACGCCCAGCCAAAAACATTCAGTACTTC
TRBD1,13,TRBJ1-1,many,TRBV6-2/TRBV6-3,CASRSTGGGEAFF,TGTGCCAGCAGATCTACAGGGGGGGGTGAAGCTTTCTTT
TRBD1,15,TRBJ2-7,NA,TRBV12-3/TRBV12-4,CASSYHSGTGVEQYF,TGTGCCAGCAGTTATCACTCCGGGACAGGGGTCGAGCAGTACTTC
NA,14,TRBJ2-5,medium-sized,TRBV12-3/TRBV12-4,CASSLRSGQETQYF,TGTGCCAGCAGCCTCAGGAGCGGCCAAGAGACCCAGTACTTC
NA,13,TRBJ2-7,many,TRBV5-1,CASSSAGTYEQYF,TGCGCCAGCAGCTCGGCAGGGACCTACGAGCAGTACTTC
TRBD1,16,TRBJ1-2,many,TRBV10-3,CATTLLTGTGAYGYTF,TGTGCCACCACTCTCTTAACCGGGACAGGGGCCTATGGCTACACCTTC
TRBD1,16,TRBJ1-2,NA,TRBV15,CATSRDWGEGANGYTF,TGTGCCACCAGCAGAGATTGGGGGGAGGGGGCGAATGGCTACACCTTC
NA,15,TRBJ1-5,NA,TRBV5-1,CASSLGGGNNQPQHF,TGCGCCAGCAGCCTGGGGGGAGGGAACAATCAGCCCCAGCATTTT
NA,12,TRBJ2-5,many,TRBV30,CAWSVLSGTQYF,TGTGCCTGGAGTGTACTGTCGGGGACCCAGTACTTC
NA,15,TRBJ2-7,many,TRBV20-1,CSARKVQGFSYEQYF,TGCAGTGCTAGAAAGGTTCAGGGATTCTCCTACGAGCAGTACTTC
NA,18,TRBJ2-4,NA,TRBV4-2,CASSQDFWTGLTKNIQYF,TGTGCCAGCAGCCAAGACTTTTGGACCGGACTTACCAAAAACATTCAGTACTTC
TRBD2,14,TRBJ2-7,many,TRBV20-1,CSVLAGGISYEQYF,TGCAGCGTTCTAGCGGGAGGAATCAGCTACGAGCAGTACTTC
NA,12,TRBJ2-5,many,TRBV19,CASRDPGETQYF,TGTGCCAGTAGGGACCCGGGGGAGACCCAGTACTTC
NA,16,TRBJ2-7,NA,TRBV10-3,CASSEFGTHSSYEQYF,TGTGCCAGCAGTGAGTTTGGGACACACAGCTCCTACGAGCAGTACTTC
NA,13,TRBJ1-1,many,TRBV25-1,CASSEYLETEAFF,TGTGCCAGCAGTGAATATCTGGAGACTGAAGCTTTCTTT
NA,14,TRBJ2-2,NA,TRBV20-1,CSARSPRGTGELFF,TGCAGTGCTAGGAGCCCCCGGGGCACCGGGGAGCTGTTTTTT
NA,13,TRBJ1-2,many,TRBV28,CASSQTGDYGYTF,TGTGCCAGCAGTCAAACCGGGGACTATGGCTACACCTTC
NA,14,TRBJ1-1,many,TRBV12-3/TRBV12-4,CASSRWTVNTEAFF,TGTGCCAGCAGCCGCTGGACAGTGAACACTGAAGCTTTCTTT
TRBD1,13,TRBJ1-5,many,TRBV24-1,CATRGQFNQPQHF,TGTGCCACCCGGGGACAGTTCAATCAGCCCCAGCATTTT
NA,13,TRBJ1-5,many,TRBV20-1,CSAARGVEQPQHF,TGCAGTGCGGCCCGAGGTGTGGAACAGCCCCAGCATTTT
NA,14,TRBJ2-5,many,TRBV20-1,CSARDPRVGETQYF,TGCAGTGCTAGAGATCCGCGGGTGGGGGAGACCCAGTACTTC
TRBD2,18,TRBJ2-2,many,TRBV11-2,CASRGGTSGSMRTGELFF,TGTGCCAGCAGGGGCGGGACTAGCGGGAGTATGCGCACCGGGGAGCTGTTTTTT
NA,15,TRBJ2-5,many,TRBV25-1,CASGRTGPLQETQYF,TGTGCCAGCGGCCGGACGGGACCACTCCAAGAGACCCAGTACTTC